This TCR beta chain was observed in a study of blood T cell repertoires in COVID-19. TCRdb's copy holds only in-frame clones and misses some; the assay was immunoSEQ multiplex PCR. Of 150,000 or so clones detected, 80% to 90% appear once; the ten largest clones hold approximately 4%. The germline gives CDR1 LNHNV, CDR2 YYDKDF (reference sequence). V lost 3 bases to trimming and J lost 4 bases; unmatched junction nucleotides: 2. The CDR3 extends over 14 amino acids. V is TRBV15 and J is TRBJ1-5; 8 nucleotides match TRBD1. This receptor was identified in a woman in her 70s with acute or convalescent COVID-19. The sequencing input was peripheral blood. CDR3 nucleotides: TGTGCCACCAGCAGGGACAGGGTAAATCAGCCCCAGCATTTT. The encoded protein is CATSRDRVNQPQHF.